The entry below gives a single T cell receptor beta chain sequence along with its context. No antigen is known for it. Within one base of it there is no much larger clone, and no base qualities were kept. To sequence the TCRbeta CDR3 region, genomic DNA was isolated from the sorted cells. The immunoSEQ Assay was used to sequence the TCRbeta CDR3 regions. TCRdb carries this immuneACCESS record with in-frame sequences only. Its versions omit some clonotypes, under half of them owing to an unresolved V gene in the studies checked, with the rest unexplained. A total of fewer than 100,000 clones appear in this sample, more than 75% of them only once. Around 5.9% of the sample belongs to the ten largest clones. The trial excluded patients who had a history of autoimmune disease or were on systemic immunosuppression. Peripheral blood for TCR sequencing was collected from all dose cohorts at baseline, on cycle 4 day 1, and on cycle 7 day 1. The samples were taken from a phase I, first-in-human, multicenter, open-label dose-escalation trial of ivuxolimab. The trial enrolled adults with locally advanced or metastatic head and neck squamous cell, hepatocellular, melanoma or renal cell carcinoma. Before TCR sequencing, CD4+ T cells and CD8+ T cells from peripheral blood were sorted into separate populations.

This sample was included in a study of OX40 agonist ivuxolimab in advanced cancers. Regarding the research as a whole: Ivuxolimab was a fully human IgG2 agonistic monoclonal antibody targeting the costimulatory receptor OX40 (CD134). Intravenous ivuxolimab was administered to patients every 2 weeks at six dose levels: 0.01, 0.1, 0.3, 1.5, 3 and 10 mg/kg. Of the roughly 54 dose-escalation patients, hepatocellular carcinoma was present in some 19, melanoma in around 15, renal cell carcinoma in 9 and head and neck cancer in 9. The dose-escalation cohort was roughly 87% male with a mean age of about 65 years, ranging from roughly 23 to 80. Prior anti-PD-1, anti-PD-L1 or anti-CTLA-4 therapy was permitted, and 35% to 40% of dose-escalation patients had received checkpoint inhibitors. Partial responses occurred in three dose-escalation patients: two with cutaneous melanoma and one with hepatocellular carcinoma. The purpose of peripheral TCRbeta sequencing was to test whether ivuxolimab changed TCR sequence diversity and led to clonal T-cell expansion. The paper describes the monotherapy dose-escalation part (N of about 52 patients) of the phase I trial of ivuxolimab. General study outcomes and caveats: At doses from 0.1 to 3.0 mg/kg, clonal expansion was seen in both CD4+ and CD8+ blood T cells between baseline and week 6. Low levels of normalized T-cell clonal expansion were also seen in some patients who did not respond. The antigen specificity of the clonally expanded peripheral T cells was not determined. After ivuxolimab, CD8+ T cells had more expanded clones than CD4+ T cells on average. Partial responders in the 0.1-3.0 mg/kg groups had among the lowest normalized peripheral clonal expansion, especially among CD8+ T cells.

CDR1 and CDR2 are read off the germline V gene as SNHLY and FYNNEI. From the cysteine through the phenylalanine, the CDR3 covers 14 amino acids. CDR3 DNA is the only sequence kept; it has 42 bases, read in frame from the first base. The junction shows trimming of 5 bases on V and 3 bases on J, plus 14 bases between the germline ends. This clonotype originated in an adult with an advanced solid tumor such as melanoma, head and neck, liver or kidney cancer. Recombination connected TRBV2 to TRBJ2-7; the D gene is perhaps TRBD1 or TRBD2, each of them matching over 5 bases. Sequenced material: CD4+ or CD8+ T cells sorted from blood, taken in a trial of the OX40 agonist ivuxolimab. Here is the DNA: TGTGCCAGCAGTCGGGACGGGACGATCTACGAGCAGTACTTC. Its protein product is CASSRDGTIYEQYF. The reference TRBV2 and TRBJ2-7 proteins fill in what lies around the CDR3, so the full variable domain reads EPEVTQTPSHQVTQMGQEVILRCVPISNHLYFYWYRQILGQKVEFLVSFYNNEISEKSEIFDDQFSVERPDGSNFTLKIRSTKLEDSAMYFCASSRDGTIYEQYFGPGTRLTVT.